Shown below are 3 T cell receptor beta chains from a single sample sequenced in a study of metastatic and nonmetastatic thyroid tumors. All patients were treatment-naive before thyroid surgery. TCRdb re-analyzed the PCR reads using MiXCR. The table shows tens of thousands of clones, with roughly 12% occurring only once. Sample: blood. All receptors come from a male donor with papillary thyroid cancer or a benign thyroid nodule (not recorded which). Some clones in this sample may be carry-over from other donors' samples.

V and J are TRBV19 and TRBJ1-3; no firm D call. V was shortened by 6 bases and J by 4 bases, with 28 bases between the two germline ends. CDR1 is LNHDA and CDR2 is SQIVND in the germline V gene (reference sequence). The CDR3 totals 19 residues. The CDR3 coding sequence is TGTGCCAGTAGATCGGGATCACCGGGATCGCACGTTCTCGGAAACACCATATATTTT. This sequence encodes CASRSGSPGSHVLGNTIYF.

This clone appeared a few times. The V and J genes are TRBV18 and TRBJ1-3, with D hard to call. The CDR3 is 14 amino acids. Trimming pared 2 bases from V and 2 bases from J, leaving 7 bases between. The germline gives CDR1 KGHSH, CDR2 LQKENI. CDR3: CASSPGNPGNTIYF. Here the CDR3 DNA reads TGTGCCAGCTCACCAGGAAACCCTGGAAACACCATATATTTT.

This clone appeared many times. J is TRBJ2-5 and V is TRBV7-9; D is ambiguous. The CDR3 runs 13 residues. V gave up 1 base and J gave up 3 bases, with 6 bases separating them. Germline CDR1 is SEHNR and CDR2 is FQNEAQ (reference sequence). The CDR3 bases are TGTGCCAGCAGCTTAGAATGGGAAGAGACCCAGTACTTC. Translating gives CASSLEWEETQYF.